This T cell receptor beta chain was observed in a study of blood T cell repertoires in COVID-19 (dated by TCRdb to 2018 to 2021). For context, the study as a whole: The collaborator samples originated in the United States, Italy and Spain and spanned the acute and convalescent phases of COVID-19. The samples were drawn from the first 160 participants of the ongoing ImmuneRACE study and from over a thousand subjects provided by 6 global collaborators. Subjects who had been exposed to COVID-19, were actively infected with it, or had recovered from it provided the deeply sampled blood TCRbeta repertoires that made up the dataset. HLA class I and class II types, where available, came from metadata supplied by the sample provider rather than from assay-based typing. The sample metadata nearly always contained a de-identified subject ID, COVID-19 status, age in years and sex. The prospective study material was composed of cDNA or gDNA derived from T cells, B-cell-depleted T cells, or PBMCs. The repertoires were released in a freely available public database intended as a resource for research on the immune response to SARS-CoV-2. The full study reports these points: The quantity of clinical and demographic metadata differed by source and by participant and was supplied without curation.

The collaborating institutions used their own protocols to collect whole blood in K2EDTA tubes. Collaborator samples were shipped for TCRbeta analysis as frozen whole blood, isolated PBMCs, or DNA extracted from either sample type. TCRbeta CDR3 regions were amplified from genomic DNA by means of the immunoSEQ Assay, a bias-controlled multiplex PCR. Per the source publication's procedure: The number of nucleated cells in each sample was estimated by amplification of reference gene primers within the assay. Sequence reads were collapsed and filtered to measure the absolute abundance of every unique TCRbeta CDR3 rearrangement. Productive Simpson clonality was computed per sample as the square root of Simpson's diversity index over productive rearrangements. TCRdb took this table from immuneACCESS and kept in-frame rearrangements with V and J called. Such tables lack part of the clones; where checked against another copy, unresolved V genes explain under half of the gap, and the rest is unexplained. Clone size and the V and J calls come from that table; the DNA yielded D and trimming. This sample lists about 200,000 clones; around 89% were detected once. 5.5% to 7% of the sample rests with the top ten.

Per the germline V gene, SNHLY is the CDR1 and FYNNEI is the CDR2. The CDR3 runs 17 residues from the cysteine to the phenylalanine. Left in the record is the CDR3 DNA by itself, 51 bases read in frame from the first base. For this chain, trimming is 3 bases at the V end and 2 bases at the J end, and the number of junction bases without a gene match is 10. A note on this clone: Its target antigen remains unknown. It has no much larger one-base neighbor in the sample; base qualities were not kept.

The material sequenced was peripheral blood. The sequence joins TRBV2 to TRBJ2-3, with 8 bases matching TRBD2. This TCR came from a man aged 40-49 years with active or convalescent COVID-19. At the DNA level, the sequence is TGTGCCAGCAGTGAGTTACTAGCGGCGAGGGACACAGATACGCAGTATTTT. Translated, it gives CASSELLAARDTDTQYF.